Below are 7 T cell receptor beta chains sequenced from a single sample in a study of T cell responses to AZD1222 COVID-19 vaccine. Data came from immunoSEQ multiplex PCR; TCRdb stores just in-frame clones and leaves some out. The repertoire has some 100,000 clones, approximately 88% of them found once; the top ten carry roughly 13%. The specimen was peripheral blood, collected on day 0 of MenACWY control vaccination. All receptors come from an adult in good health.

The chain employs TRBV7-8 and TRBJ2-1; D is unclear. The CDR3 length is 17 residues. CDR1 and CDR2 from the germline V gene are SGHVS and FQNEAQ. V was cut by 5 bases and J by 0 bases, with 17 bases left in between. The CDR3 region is CASSAAARTSSYNEQFF. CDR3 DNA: TGTGCCAGCAGCGCCGCGGCCAGGACCAGCTCCTACAATGAGCAGTTCTTC.

This CDR3 reads CASSQVVPGRNSPLHF. The CDR3 nucleotides read TGCGCCAGCAGCCAAGTGGTACCGGGCCGCAATTCACCCCTCCACTTT. This rearrangement joins TRBV4-1 to TRBJ1-6; no firm D call. The CDR3 is 16 amino acids. The V end lost 1 base, the J end lost 7 bases, and 14 bases lay between the germline ends. Germline V gives CDR1 MGHRA, CDR2 YSYEKL.

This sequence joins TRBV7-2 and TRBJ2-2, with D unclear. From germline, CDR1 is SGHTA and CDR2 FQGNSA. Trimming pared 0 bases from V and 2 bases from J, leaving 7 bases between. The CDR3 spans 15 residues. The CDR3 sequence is CASSLAMANTGELFF. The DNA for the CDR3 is TGTGCCAGCAGCTTAGCGATGGCAAACACCGGGGAGCTGTTTTTT.

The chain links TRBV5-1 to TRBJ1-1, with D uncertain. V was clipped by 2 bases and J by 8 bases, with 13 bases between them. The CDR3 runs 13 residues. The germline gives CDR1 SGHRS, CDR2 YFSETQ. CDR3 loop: CASSLLTDGEAFF. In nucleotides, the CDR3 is TGCGCCAGCAGCTTATTGACGGATGGGGAAGCTTTCTTT.

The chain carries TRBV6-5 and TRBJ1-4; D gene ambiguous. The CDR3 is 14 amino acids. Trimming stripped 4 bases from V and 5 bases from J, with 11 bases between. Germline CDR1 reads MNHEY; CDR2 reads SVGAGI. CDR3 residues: CASSSGPPNEKLFF. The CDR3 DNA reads TGTGCCAGCAGTTCCGGGCCGCCGAATGAAAAACTGTTTTTT.

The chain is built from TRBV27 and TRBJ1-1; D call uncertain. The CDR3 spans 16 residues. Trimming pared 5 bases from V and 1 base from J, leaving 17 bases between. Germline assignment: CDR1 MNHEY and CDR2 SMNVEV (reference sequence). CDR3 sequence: CASSPEPNWGNTEAFF. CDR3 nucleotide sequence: TGTGCCAGCAGTCCCGAACCGAACTGGGGGAACACTGAAGCTTTCTTT.

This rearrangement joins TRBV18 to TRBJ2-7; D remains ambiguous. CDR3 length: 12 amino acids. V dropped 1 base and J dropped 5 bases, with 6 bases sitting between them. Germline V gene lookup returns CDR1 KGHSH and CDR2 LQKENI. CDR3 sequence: CASSPRGHEQYF. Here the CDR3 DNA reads TGTGCCAGCTCACCACGGGGTCACGAGCAGTACTTC.